A selection of T cell receptor beta chains follows, all from one sample in a study of T cells in Graves' hyperthyroidism and ophthalmopathy. TCRdb processed the multiplex PCR reads anew with MiXCR; each CDR3 protein has one entry. The sample includes some 760,000 distinct CDR3 sequences, 11% to 15% of them seen just once. Source material: blood. The receptors derive from a woman aged 18-35 years with Graves' hyperthyroidism. CDR3s include the opening cysteine and the closing phenylalanine or tryptophan. The D gene is left open where the match is weak. Clone size is not always given. Where it is, it says once, few, many or a class for expanded clones.

d_gene	abundance	v_gene	j_gene	CDR3nt	CDR3aa
-	-	TRBV2	TRBJ1-1	TGTGCCAGCAGGGTAGGACAGCACACTGAAGCTTTCTTT	CASRVGQHTEAFF
-	-	TRBV27	TRBJ2-7	TGTGCCAGCAGTTTTGCGATCCCTGGCGAGCAGTACTTC	CASSFAIPGEQYF
-	many	TRBV4-2	TRBJ1-2	TGTGCCAGCAGCCAAGAATCGGGACAAACGGCTTATGGCTACACCTTC	CASSQESGQTAYGYTF
TRBD1	few	TRBV6-1	TRBJ2-7	TGTGCCAGCAGTGAAATTCTAGGGGGCCGCGAGCAGTACTTC	CASSEILGGREQYF
TRBD1	-	TRBV4-1	TRBJ2-7	TGCGCCAGCAGTCAAGACAGGGGGACCTGCGAGCAGTACTTC	CASSQDRGTCEQYF
-	many	TRBV28	TRBJ2-7	TGTGCCACCGACTCGACGCTTTCGGCGACCTACGAGCAGTACTTC	CATDSTLSATYEQYF
-	-	TRBV6-5	TRBJ1-2	TGTGCCAGCAGTTACACGAGTCGTAACTATGGCTACACCTTC	CASSYTSRNYGYTF
-	few	TRBV7-2	TRBJ1-4	TGTGCCAGCAGCTTACTCACCCCCCCCCGAAAACTGTTTTTT	CASSLLTPPRKLFF
-	few	TRBV24-1	TRBJ1-5	TGTGCCACCAGTGATTCCCCCAATCAGCCCCAGCATTTT	CATSDSPNQPQHF
TRBD1	many	TRBV12-3/TRBV12-4	TRBJ2-1	TGTGCCACCCGGAGGACAGGGGAGCAGTTCTTC	CATRRTGEQFF
TRBD2	many	TRBV11-2	TRBJ2-7	TGTGCCAGCAGCCCTATGGTAGAGACTAGCGTAAACGAGCAGTACTTC	CASSPMVETSVNEQYF
TRBD2	many	TRBV4-3	TRBJ2-1	TGCGCCAGCAGCCAAGATGGCGGGAGAATCAATGAGCAGTTCTTC	CASSQDGGRINEQFF
TRBD2	-	TRBV10-1	TRBJ2-3	TGCGCCAGCAGCAATGGACTAGCGTTCACAGATACGCAGTATTTT	CASSNGLAFTDTQYF
-	few	TRBV19	TRBJ1-2	TGTGCCAGTAGAGGTCCCCTTAACTATGGCTACACCTTC	CASRGPLNYGYTF
-	many	TRBV6-8	TRBJ1-2	TGTGCCAGCAGTTATGCAGCTAACTATGGCTACACCTTC	CASSYAANYGYTF
-	few	TRBV27	TRBJ2-7	TGTGCCAGCAGGGACAGAGTGGCGGGGTCGGACGAGCAGTACTTC	CASRDRVAGSDEQYF
-	many	TRBV20-1	TRBJ2-3	TGCAGTGCCCGGAAGGCGGGCGCGGGGAACACAGATACGCAGTATTTT	CSARKAGAGNTDTQYF
-	many	TRBV29-1	TRBJ1-5	TGCAGCGTTAGGTACAGGGAAGGGAGCAATCAGCCCCAGCATTTT	CSVRYREGSNQPQHF
-	many	TRBV20-1	TRBJ2-3	TGCAGTGCTATACAGCCAAGCACAGATACGCAGTATTTT	CSAIQPSTDTQYF
-	-	TRBV27	TRBJ2-7	TGTGCCAGCAGTTTAAGGTCTACCATCACCTACGAGCAGTACTTC	CASSLRSTITYEQYF
-	few	TRBV4-1	TRBJ1-1	TGCGCCAGCAGCCGACATATCGGCATGAACACTGAAGCTTTCTTT	CASSRHIGMNTEAFF
-	-	TRBV11-1	TRBJ1-1	TGTGCCAGCCGGGGCTTGGACACTGAAGCTTTCTTT	CASRGLDTEAFF
TRBD1	-	TRBV10-3	TRBJ2-7	TGTGCCATCAGTCCGACAGGGACCCTCTACGAGCAGTACTTC	CAISPTGTLYEQYF
-	-	TRBV28	TRBJ1-2	TGTGCCAGCAGTTCCTCGGGGGACTACACCTTC	CASSSSGDYTF
TRBD1	many	TRBV28	TRBJ1-1	TGTGCCAGCAGTTTAGGGACAGGCCTCCCGGCTGAAGCTTTCTTT	CASSLGTGLPAEAFF
TRBD1	many	TRBV2	TRBJ1-5	TGTGCCAGCAGTAGCAGGGGGAACCAGCCCCAGCATTTT	CASSSRGNQPQHF
TRBD2	many	TRBV6-2/TRBV6-3	TRBJ2-7	TGTGCCAGCAGTGGATATGGGACCGGGACTAGCGGGCTAAGCTCCTACGAGCAGTACTTC	CASSGYGTGTSGLSSYEQYF
-	few	TRBV28	TRBJ2-3	TGTGCCAGCCAGACCAGCCGTAAGATCACAGATACGCAGTATTTT	CASQTSRKITDTQYF
-	-	TRBV19	TRBJ2-7	TGTGCCAGTAGTATCCGTATAGGGCCGAATAGGGGTACGTTCGAGCAGTACTTC	CASSIRIGPNRGTFEQYF
-	many	TRBV11-2	TRBJ2-7	TGTGCCAGCAGCTTAGTTTCGGGAGCCTACGAGCAGTACTTC	CASSLVSGAYEQYF
-	-	TRBV4-1	TRBJ1-6	TGCGCCAGCAGCCAACAGACAGGATTTGTTTCACCCCTCCACTTT	CASSQQTGFVSPLHF
-	many	TRBV20-1	TRBJ2-1	TGCAGTGCTGTGGACTCCCCTCTTCAGAATGAGCAGTTCTTC	CSAVDSPLQNEQFF
-	many	TRBV24-1	TRBJ2-1	TGTGCCACCAGTGATAGGGACCTCTCCTACAATGAGCAGTTCTTC	CATSDRDLSYNEQFF
TRBD2	few	TRBV10-3	TRBJ2-3	TGTGCCATCAGTGATGGACTAGCGGTCCCCACAGATACGCAGTATTTT	CAISDGLAVPTDTQYF
-	-	TRBV24-1	TRBJ2-5	TGTGCCACCGTTGGAGGCCCACAAGAGACCCAGTACTTC	CATVGGPQETQYF
TRBD2	-	TRBV5-1	TRBJ2-1	TGCGCCAGCAGCTTGGGGGGACTAGCTTGGGCCAATGAGCAGTTCTTC	CASSLGGLAWANEQFF
TRBD2	many	TRBV5-1	TRBJ2-7	TGCGCCAGCAGCTTTACGGGAGGAAGCTACGAGCAGTACTTC	CASSFTGGSYEQYF
-	few	TRBV9	TRBJ2-2	TGTGCCAGCAGCGTAGTTAGCTCCCCCGACACCGGGGAGCTGTTTTTT	CASSVVSSPDTGELFF
-	-	TRBV15	TRBJ2-2	TGTGCCACCAGCAGGGCCCTCGAGGGGGAACTGTTTTTT	CATSRALEGELFF
-	few	TRBV12-3/TRBV12-4	TRBJ2-7	TGTGCCAGCACGGGTGATACGGGCCTACCTCCCTACGAGCAGTACTTC	CASTGDTGLPPYEQYF
-	few	TRBV6-1	TRBJ1-5	TGTGCCAGCAGTGAAGTGCGTATTAGCAATCAGCCCCAGCATTTT	CASSEVRISNQPQHF
-	-	TRBV6-1	TRBJ1-1	TGTGCCAGCAGGAACAGGCCTCTTAAGGCTGAAGCTTTCTTT	CASRNRPLKAEAFF